This passage covers 20 T cell receptor beta chains from one sample sequenced in a study of OX40 agonist ivuxolimab in advanced cancers. Assay: immunoSEQ multiplex PCR; the TCRdb copy retains only in-frame clones and omits some. Seen here are tens of thousands of clones, over 75% observed once, and the top ten hold roughly 5%. This specimen was CD4+ or CD8+ T cells sorted from blood, taken in a trial of the OX40 agonist ivuxolimab. Receptors were obtained from an adult with an advanced solid tumor such as melanoma, head and neck, liver or kidney cancer.

For this clone: Sequence at one end of the junction differs from germline and may be a read error. The chain has TRBV5-5 and TRBJ2-1; TRBD2 might be the D (6 bases). Per germline, CDR1 SGHKS and CDR2 YYEKEE (reference sequence). The CDR3 has 14 amino acids. In DNA, the CDR3 is TGTGCCAGCAGTTTGGAGGGGTCCGCGAATGAGCAGTTCTTC. It is translated as CASSLEGSANEQFF.

The chain carries TRBV6-4 and TRBJ2-3, with 12 bases lining up with TRBD2. This CDR3 is 16 amino acids long. Germline assignment: CDR1 MRHNA and CDR2 SNTAGT. V trimming: 2 bases; J trimming: 2 bases; junction bases outside the gene matches: 2. For the CDR3, the DNA is TGTGCCAGCAGTGACGGACTAGCGGGATCCACAGATACGCAGTATTTT. Translated, it gives CASSDGLAGSTDTQYF.

The chain links TRBV19 to TRBJ2-7, with D perhaps assigned TRBD1 or TRBD2 (5 bases each). This CDR3 region has 15 residues. CDR1 LNHDA and CDR2 SQIVND come from the germline V gene (reference sequence). The V end was cut by 6 bases, the J end by 1 base, with 16 bases between. CDR3 DNA sequence: TGTGCCAGTAGGTCCGGGACGGCGAGTTCCTACGAGCAGTACTTC. It specifies CASRSGTASSYEQYF.

This clone is a singleton in its sample. The chain links TRBV7-2 to TRBJ2-7, with 12 bases identical to TRBD2. Germline trimming cut 5 bases from V and 1 base from J; bases unmatched to any gene: 9. Germline CDR1 SGHTA, CDR2 FQGNSA. This CDR3 comprises 17 residues. CDR3: CASSSRLAGVRSYEQYF. The CDR3, as DNA: TGTGCCAGCAGCAGTAGACTAGCGGGGGTACGGTCCTACGAGCAGTACTTC.

The rearrangement links TRBV28 to TRBJ2-3; D uncertain. Germline V gives CDR1 MDHEN, CDR2 SYDVKM. This CDR3 is 14 amino acids long. The V end was cut by 6 bases, the J end by 4 bases, with 14 bases between. The CDR3 nucleotides are TGTGCCAGCAGCCACCGGACGGCGCCAGATACGCAGTATTTT. It is translated as CASSHRTAPDTQYF.

The chain is built from TRBV5-4 and TRBJ2-2; 11 nucleotides agree with TRBD2. Germline CDR1 is SGHNT and CDR2 is YYREEE (reference sequence). Losses at the gene ends were 3 bases for V and 4 bases for J; bases not matched to a gene: 5. The length of the CDR3 is 16 residues. The CDR3 loop reads CASSSGLAALTGELFF. The CDR3 DNA follows: TGTGCCAGCAGCTCGGGACTAGCGGCACTCACCGGGGAGCTGTTTTTT.

The rearrangement uses TRBV6-6 and TRBJ2-3; TRBD2 matches 13 bases. The CDR3 has 15 residues. Germline V gives CDR1 MNHNY, CDR2 SVGAGI (reference sequence). V was clipped by 4 bases and J by 6 bases; unmatched bases: 4. The CDR3 sequence: CASSFGLAGVDTQYF. DNA for the CDR3: TGTGCCAGCAGTTTCGGACTAGCGGGAGTGGATACGCAGTATTTT.

J is TRBJ2-4 and V is TRBV7-2; unclear D gene. Germline CDR1 is SGHTA and CDR2 is FQGNSA. Trimming pared 0 bases from V and 3 bases from J, leaving 9 bases between. The CDR3 contains 15 residues. Here the CDR3 reads CASSLATHLKNIQYF. CDR3 in DNA: TGTGCCAGCAGCTTAGCTACCCATCTCAAAAACATTCAGTACTTC.

The chain joins TRBV4-2 to TRBJ1-5; perhaps TRBD1 as D (5 bases). The CDR3 spans 14 residues. With 0 bases removed from V and 6 bases from J, the gap between germline ends came to 9 bases. Germline-derived CDR1 and CDR2 are LGHNA and YNFKEQ. For the CDR3, the DNA is TGTGCCAGCAGCCAAGATTCTCAGGGTCAGCCCCAGCATTTT. It codes for CASSQDSQGQPQHF.

The chain recombines TRBV2 with TRBJ1-6; D gene uncertain. Germline V CDR1 and CDR2: SNHLY, FYNNEI. The CDR3 runs to 13 residues. V was clipped by 6 bases and J by 10 bases, with 13 bases between them. CDR3 DNA sequence: TGTGCCAGCAGGACATGGGTCTCCTCACCCCTCCACTTT. The encoded protein is CASRTWVSSPLHF. Full variable domain (remainder filled in from reference TRBV2 and TRBJ1-6): EPEVTQTPSHQVTQMGQEVILRCVPISNHLYFYWYRQILGQKVEFLVSFYNNEISEKSEIFDDQFSVERPDGSNFTLKIRSTKLEDSAMYFCASRTWVSSPLHFGNGTRLTVT.

The V gene is TRBV6-1, the J gene TRBJ2-1; the D is unclear. CDR1 MNHNS and CDR2 SASEGT come from the germline V gene. The V and J ends lost 11 bases and 4 bases respectively, with 18 bases between them. The CDR3 consists of 14 residues. CDR3 in amino acids: CASSSQPPYNEQFF. The CDR3 region has the DNA TGTGCCTCTTCATCACAGCCCCCGTACAATGAGCAGTTCTTC.

This rearrangement joins TRBV4-3 to TRBJ2-3; a possible D gene is TRBD1 (6 bases). The V end was cut by 0 bases, the J end by 1 base, with 11 bases between. Germline values: CDR1 LGHNA, CDR2 YSLEER. The CDR3 extends over 16 amino acids. The CDR3 DNA reads as TGCGCCAGCAGCCAAGATCCGGGACAAGGCACAGATACGCAGTATTTT. It specifies CASSQDPGQGTDTQYF.

The chain combines TRBV2 with TRBJ1-6, with TRBD1 as a possible D gene (6 bases). The germline V gene encodes CDR1 SNHLY and CDR2 FYNNEI. Trimming left V 6 bases short and J 10 bases short, with 19 bases between. The CDR3 runs to 15 residues. The CDR3 sequence: CASRAGQSSISPLHF. In DNA, the CDR3 is TGTGCCAGCAGGGCAGGACAGTCGAGCATCTCACCCCTCCACTTT. Together with reference TRBV2 and TRBJ1-6, the CDR3 gives the full variable domain: EPEVTQTPSHQVTQMGQEVILRCVPISNHLYFYWYRQILGQKVEFLVSFYNNEISEKSEIFDDQFSVERPDGSNFTLKIRSTKLEDSAMYFCASRAGQSSISPLHFGNGTRLTVT.

J is TRBJ2-5 and V is TRBV9; D is perhaps TRBD2 (5 bases). The CDR3 has 13 amino acids. V was shortened by 3 bases and J by 1 base, with 7 bases between the two germline ends. The germline V gene has CDR1 SGDLS and CDR2 YYNGEE. CDR3 protein: CASSEGVQETQYF. The CDR3 region has the DNA TGTGCCAGCAGCGAGGGAGTCCAAGAGACCCAGTACTTC.

The CDR3 protein is CASSIEGNAQPQHF. The CDR3 DNA reads as TGTGCCAGTAGTATAGAGGGAAACGCGCAGCCCCAGCATTTT. The chain is built from TRBV19 and TRBJ1-5; no definite D call. This CDR3 has 14 amino acids. Germline CDR1 and CDR2: LNHDA and SQIVND (reference sequence). V was shortened by 0 bases and J by 7 bases, with 10 bases between the two germline ends.

V gene TRBV5-1 combines with J gene TRBJ1-1; no reliable D call. V lost 4 bases, J lost 0 bases, and 13 bases lay in between. The CDR3 totals 15 residues. Germline CDR1 is SGHRS and CDR2 is YFSETQ. CDR3 loop: CASSRDTQVNTEAFF. CDR3 bases: TGCGCCAGCAGCCGAGATACACAAGTGAACACTGAAGCTTTCTTT.

This chain joins TRBV5-1 and TRBJ2-7, with no clear D. From germline, CDR1 is SGHRS and CDR2 YFSETQ. The CDR3 runs to 17 residues. The ends were cut back, 1 base at V and 0 bases at J, with 17 bases in the middle. The CDR3 region has the DNA TGCGCCAGCAGCTTGAGAGAAGCGTCCCTCTACTCCTACGAGCAGTACTTC. Translation gives CASSLREASLYSYEQYF.

The V gene is TRBV5-1, the J gene TRBJ1-2; no clear D gene. This CDR3 contains 14 residues. Germline V gene sequence: CDR1 SGHRS, CDR2 YFSETQ. V was trimmed by 1 base and J by 6 bases, leaving 13 bases between them. DNA for the CDR3: TGCGCCAGCAGCTTGAATGAGGGAACCCATGGCTACACCTTC. This codes for CASSLNEGTHGYTF.

The chain carries TRBV6-1 and TRBJ2-5, with no clear D. Per the germline V gene, CDR1 is MNHNS and CDR2 is SASEGT. The V and J ends lost 4 bases and 2 bases respectively, with 8 bases between them. This CDR3 region has 13 residues. CDR3 DNA sequence: TGTGCCAGCAGTGTAAGCAATCAAGAGACCCAGTACTTC. Translated, it gives CASSVSNQETQYF.

The chain recombines TRBV6-1 with TRBJ2-3; D is ambiguous. The CDR3 has 11 amino acids. The germline V gene encodes CDR1 MNHNS and CDR2 SASEGT. The V gene lost 7 bases and the J gene lost 6 bases, with 8 bases spanning the gap. CDR3 bases: TGTGCCAGCAATCCTAGGGATACGCAGTATTTT. Its translation: CASNPRDTQYF.